The entry that follows covers one T cell receptor beta chain sequence. Only a few counts were recorded for this clonotype. No cognate antigen has been identified for it. Per-base qualities were not stored, and no clone one base away is much larger. Ophthalmopathy patients had moderately to severely active disease, Clinical Activity Score of at least 3, NOSPECS grade of at least 4, and duration under 3 months. Any patient with an uncontrolled infection, another autoimmune disease, pregnancy or lactation was excluded. Clinical symptoms, serum thyroxine and TRAb, thyroid ultrasound, and orbital computed tomography formed the basis for the diagnoses. PBMCs were isolated from more than 9 ml of fresh peripheral blood by Ficoll-Paque density gradient centrifugation. Total RNA was extracted with Trizol reagent, and quality was checked on an Agilent 2100 Bioanalyzer. This sample is drawn from a study of T cells in Graves' hyperthyroidism and ophthalmopathy (dated by TCRdb to between 2018 and 2021). For the study in its entirety: Peripheral blood samples were taken at initial diagnosis, before any treatment was given. A discovery cohort of about 96 patients, 43 with Graves' ophthalmopathy and approximately 60 with stable Graves' hyperthyroidism, was used to find distinguishing TCR V-J signatures. Whether ophthalmopathy could be predicted prospectively was tested in an independent validation cohort made up of 18 to 20 hyperthyroidism patients plus 17 patients who later progressed to ophthalmopathy. The 95 to 100 discovery patients were divided at random into training and test sets in a 7:3 ratio. Thyroid tissue and blood T-cell repertoires from several Graves' hyperthyroidism patients were also compared in the study. After blood sampling, hyperthyroidism patients were treated with methimazole at a starting dose of 30 mg daily, and ophthalmopathy patients were treated with high-dose intravenous methylprednisolone. The paper describes TCR Vbeta CDR3 sequencing of 140 or so peripheral blood samples, made up of 43 ophthalmopathy patients, 70 to 75 hyperthyroidism patients and 17 progressor patients. Summary of the overall study and its limitations: In validation, progression to ophthalmopathy was predicted by the model with approximately 67% sensitivity and around 75% specificity, a median of around 6.5 months before onset. A 13 V-J signature model separated ophthalmopathy from stable hyperthyroidism, with approximately 86% sensitivity and about 81% specificity in cross-validation and 80%/75% in testing. Most expanded thyroid clonotypes (frequency above 0.001) were also found in blood, which suggests that blood repertoires may mirror thyroid immune responses. Sample size was not statistically predetermined, and blinding of investigators to group allocation was not performed.

There are 15 amino acids in the CDR3, from cysteine to phenylalanine inclusive. The sequence is cut down to CDR3 DNA, 45 bases in frame from base 1. The germline V gene sets CDR1 to MDHEN and CDR2 to SYDVKM. Germline trimming: 1 base from V, 2 bases from J; junction bases outside gene matches: 5. TCR beta CDR3 regions were amplified from RNA transcripts. A first-round RT-PCR of the TCR CDR3 used the HTBI primer set with the Qiagen OneStep RT-PCR kit. Libraries were constructed in a second round of multiplex PCR, after which size selection and purification were carried out. Sequencing of the libraries was done on an Illumina HiSeq2000 using paired-end 100 bp reads. The study's own analysis went as follows. SOAPnuke was used to process the raw data, throwing out any read that contained adapters or uncalled bases, had a mean Phred below 15, or lacked an exact constant-primer or identifier match. High-quality paired reads were merged using COPE v1.2.5, and each unique nucleotide sequence was defined as a clonotype. MiTCR v1.1 was used to align the clonotypes against IMGT TRBV, TRBD and TRBJ reference segments. Analysis was restricted to V-J combinations with a frequency above 0.0001, which covered roughly 99% of repertoires. A TCS score was defined as the ratio of F50 (clonal expansion) to E x V (chaos), with BLOSUM62-based TCRdist applied between CDR3 peptides within each V-J. Welch's t-statistics and random forest reduced fewer than 550 V-J features to roughly 13, which were used in a naive Bayes classifier (R e1071). TCRdb's own reprocessing of the public reads used fastp at Q25 and MiXCR and kept productive beta chains. Each CDR3 protein appears once, grouped with its most common genes and DNA. TCRdb, rather than the study authors, made the V and J calls. This sample has 620,000 or so distinct CDR3 sequences in its table, and roughly 15% of those were observed once. Clones ranked in the top ten supply 9.5% to 15% of the sample.

The rearranged segments are TRBV28 and TRBJ2-7; 7 bases in the middle match TRBD1. The source of this sequence is a woman aged 50 to 60 with Graves' ophthalmopathy. Sequencing was performed on blood. CDR3 sequence: CASSLFGTETYEQYF. The DNA reads as follows: TGTGCCAGCAGTTTATTTGGGACAGAAACCTACGAGCAGTACTTC.